This TCR beta chain was documented in a study of blood T cell repertoires in COVID-19. For the study at large: Spain, Italy and the United States supplied samples that represented acute and convalescent COVID-19. T cells, B-cell-depleted T cells, or PBMCs provided the cDNA or gDNA that served as material.

Here immunoSEQ multiplex PCR was the method, and the copy in TCRdb shows in-frame clones only, minus some. The data contain 120,000 or so clones, roughly 90% of them singletons. Germline-derived CDR1 and CDR2 are MNHEY and SMNVEV (reference sequence). The CDR3 length is 14 residues. V lost 6 bases, J lost 4 bases, and 8 bases stayed unmatched. Material for sequencing was peripheral blood. This TCR derives from a man aged 35 to 55 with acute or convalescent COVID-19. The chain links TRBV27 to TRBJ1-2; 7 nucleotides line up with TRBD1. For the CDR3, the DNA is TGTGCCAGCAGAAACGGACAGGACGGCTATGGCTACACCTTC. It encodes CASRNGQDGYGYTF.